The clone carrying this T cell receptor (beta chain) showed up many times. CDR1 and CDR2 from the germline V gene are SEHNR and FQNEAQ (reference sequence). The CDR3 runs to 14 residues. Unmatched junction bases numbered 2, after V lost 3 bases and J lost 1 base. This sample stems from a study of T cells in Graves' hyperthyroidism and ophthalmopathy. Diagnoses were made from clinical symptoms, serum measures (thyroxine and TRAb), thyroid ultrasound and orbital computed tomography. RNA transcripts served as the template for amplifying TCR beta CDR3 regions. The study used the HTBI primer set for a first-round RT-PCR of the TCR CDR3. TCRdb recomputed calls from the multiplex PCR reads with MiXCR, one row per CDR3 protein. This table has almost 350,000 distinct CDR3 sequences, around 18% appearing once.

The receptor was isolated from a woman in her 40s with Graves' ophthalmopathy. V is TRBV7-9 and J is TRBJ2-7, with 8 bases aligning to TRBD2. The sequenced sample consisted of blood. Here the CDR3 DNA reads TGTGCCAGCAGCTTGGGACTAGAGTCCTACGAGCAGTACTTC. Its translation: CASSLGLESYEQYF.